This T cell receptor beta chain was identified during a study of regulatory T cells in long-lasting Graves disease. Relying on iRepertoire HTBI primers and Arm-PCR of CDR3 regions, the team built TCR beta libraries. TCRdb fed the multiplex PCR reads into MiXCR, producing one record per CDR3 protein. This sample carries about 430,000 distinct CDR3 sequences, 15% of them seen once, and the ten largest clones take about 8.2%. This clonotype showed up many times. V lost 2 bases and J lost 2, with 10 bases in between. The CDR3 has 15 amino acids. From germline, CDR1 is MNHEY and CDR2 SVGAGI. Documented time point: newly diagnosed GD, antithyroid drugs for less than 3 months. Isolated PBMC RNA provided the starting material for the TCR library. This same sample was also taken into another study, of T cells in Graves' hyperthyroidism and ophthalmopathy. That source notes: TCR CDR3 regions were first amplified by RT-PCR with HTBI primers.

V is TRBV6-5 and J is TRBJ1-5; D not resolved. The receptor was isolated from a woman between 40 and 55 years old with Graves disease. The specimen comprised peripheral blood mononuclear cells (PBMCs), sampled at new diagnosis, from a patient treated with antithyroid drugs. The CDR3, as DNA: TGTGCCAGCAGTTACAGGGTCGTAGGCAATCAGCCCCAGCATTTT. Protein: CASSYRVVGNQPQHF.